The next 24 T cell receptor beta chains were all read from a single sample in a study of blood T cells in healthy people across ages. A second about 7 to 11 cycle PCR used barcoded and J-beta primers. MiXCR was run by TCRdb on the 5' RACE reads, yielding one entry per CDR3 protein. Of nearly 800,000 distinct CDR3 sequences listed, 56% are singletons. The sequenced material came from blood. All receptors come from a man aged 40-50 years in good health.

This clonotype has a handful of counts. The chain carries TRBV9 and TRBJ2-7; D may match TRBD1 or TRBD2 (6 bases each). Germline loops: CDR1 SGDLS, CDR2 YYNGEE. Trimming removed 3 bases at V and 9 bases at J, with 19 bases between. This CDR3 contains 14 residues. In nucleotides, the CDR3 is TGTGCCAGCAGCGGTGTGGTGGGGGGCCAGCGGCAGTACTTC. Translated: CASSGVVGGQRQYF.

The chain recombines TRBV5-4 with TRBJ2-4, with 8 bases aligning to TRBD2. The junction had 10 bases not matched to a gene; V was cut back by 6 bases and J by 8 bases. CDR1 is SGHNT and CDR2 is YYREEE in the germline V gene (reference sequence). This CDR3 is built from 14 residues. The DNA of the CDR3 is TGTGCCAGCAAGTGGGCGCGGGAGGCGGACATTCAGTACTTC. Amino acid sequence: CASKWAREADIQYF.

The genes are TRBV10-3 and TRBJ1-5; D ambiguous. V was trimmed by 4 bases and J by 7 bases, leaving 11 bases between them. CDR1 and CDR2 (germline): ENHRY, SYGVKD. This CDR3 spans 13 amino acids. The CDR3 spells CAISGGSRQPQHF. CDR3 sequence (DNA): TGTGCCATCAGTGGTGGCAGCCGCCAGCCCCAGCATTTT.

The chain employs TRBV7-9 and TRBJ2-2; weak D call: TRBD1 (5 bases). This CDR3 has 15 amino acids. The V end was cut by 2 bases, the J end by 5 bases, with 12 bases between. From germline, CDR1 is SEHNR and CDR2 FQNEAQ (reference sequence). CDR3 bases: TGTGCCAGCAGCTTACCAGGGCAAGTTACCGGGGAGCTGTTTTTT. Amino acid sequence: CASSLPGQVTGELFF.

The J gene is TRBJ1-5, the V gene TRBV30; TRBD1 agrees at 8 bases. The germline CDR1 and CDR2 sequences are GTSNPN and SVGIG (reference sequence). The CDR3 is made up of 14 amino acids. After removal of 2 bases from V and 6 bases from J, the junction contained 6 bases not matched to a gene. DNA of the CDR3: TGTGCCTGGAGTAGGACAGGGTGGCGTCAGCCCCAGCATTTT. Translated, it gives CAWSRTGWRQPQHF.

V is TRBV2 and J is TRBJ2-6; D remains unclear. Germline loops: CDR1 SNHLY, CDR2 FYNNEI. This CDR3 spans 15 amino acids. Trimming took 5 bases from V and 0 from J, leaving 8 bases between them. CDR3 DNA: TGTGCCAGCAGTACCCATCACTCTGGGGCCAACGTCCTGACTTTC. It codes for CASSTHHSGANVLTF.

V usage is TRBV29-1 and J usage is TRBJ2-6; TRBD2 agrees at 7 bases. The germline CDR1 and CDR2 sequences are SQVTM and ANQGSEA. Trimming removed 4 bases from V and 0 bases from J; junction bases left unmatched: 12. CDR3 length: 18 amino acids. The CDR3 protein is CSVGNGWGGSSGANVLTF. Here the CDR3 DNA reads TGCAGCGTTGGTAATGGTTGGGGGGGGAGCTCTGGGGCCAACGTCCTGACTTTC.

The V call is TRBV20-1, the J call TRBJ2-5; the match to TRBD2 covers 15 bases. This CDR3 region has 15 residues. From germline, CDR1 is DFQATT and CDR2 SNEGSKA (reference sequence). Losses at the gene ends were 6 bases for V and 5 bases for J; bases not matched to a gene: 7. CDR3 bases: TGCAGTGCGGGGACTAGCGGGGGGAACCTGGAGACCCAGTACTTC. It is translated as CSAGTSGGNLETQYF.

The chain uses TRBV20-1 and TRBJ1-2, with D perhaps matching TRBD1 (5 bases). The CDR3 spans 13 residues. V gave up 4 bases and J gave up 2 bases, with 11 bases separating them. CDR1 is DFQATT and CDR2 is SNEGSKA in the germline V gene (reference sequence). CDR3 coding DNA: TGCAGTGCTATGGGCGGGGCGAACTATGGCTACACCTTC. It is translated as CSAMGGANYGYTF.

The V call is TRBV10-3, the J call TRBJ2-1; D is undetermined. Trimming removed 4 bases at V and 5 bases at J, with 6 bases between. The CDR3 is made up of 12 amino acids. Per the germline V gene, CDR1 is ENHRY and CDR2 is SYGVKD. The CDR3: CAISARNNEQFF. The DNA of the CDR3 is TGTGCCATCAGTGCGAGGAACAATGAGCAGTTCTTC.

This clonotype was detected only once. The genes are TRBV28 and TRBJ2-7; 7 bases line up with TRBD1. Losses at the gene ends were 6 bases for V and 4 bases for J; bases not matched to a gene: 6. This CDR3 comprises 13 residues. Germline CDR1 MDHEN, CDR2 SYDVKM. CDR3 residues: CASRRDSLYEQYF. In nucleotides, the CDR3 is TGTGCCAGCAGGAGGGACAGTTTATACGAGCAGTACTTC.

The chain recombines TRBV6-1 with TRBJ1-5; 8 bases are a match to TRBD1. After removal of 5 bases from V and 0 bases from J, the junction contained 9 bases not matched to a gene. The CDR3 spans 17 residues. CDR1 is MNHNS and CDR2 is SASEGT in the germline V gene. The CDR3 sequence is CASSPRTGSYSNQPQHF. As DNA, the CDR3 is TGTGCCAGCAGTCCCCGGACAGGGAGTTATAGCAATCAGCCCCAGCATTTT.

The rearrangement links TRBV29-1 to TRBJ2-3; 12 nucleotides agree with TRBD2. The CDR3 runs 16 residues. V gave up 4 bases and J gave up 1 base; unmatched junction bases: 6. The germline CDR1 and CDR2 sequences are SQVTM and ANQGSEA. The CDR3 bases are TGCAGCGTTGGACTAGCGGGAGAACGGGGCACAGATACGCAGTATTTT. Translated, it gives CSVGLAGERGTDTQYF.

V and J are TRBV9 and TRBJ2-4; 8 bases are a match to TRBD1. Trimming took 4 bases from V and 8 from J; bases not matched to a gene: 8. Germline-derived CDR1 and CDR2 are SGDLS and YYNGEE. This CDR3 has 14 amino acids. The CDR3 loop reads CASSSGQGADIQYF. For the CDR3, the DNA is TGTGCCAGCAGCTCCGGGCAGGGGGCGGACATTCAGTACTTC.

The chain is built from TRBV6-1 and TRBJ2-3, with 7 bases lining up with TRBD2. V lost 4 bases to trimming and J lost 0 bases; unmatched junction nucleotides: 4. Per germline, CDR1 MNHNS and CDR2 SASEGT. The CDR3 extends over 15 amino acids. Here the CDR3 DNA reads TGTGCCAGCAGTGCCGAGCGGGGAAGCACAGATACGCAGTATTTT. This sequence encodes CASSAERGSTDTQYF.

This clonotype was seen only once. The CDR3 sequence: CASSEQGASGGYTF. The CDR3 DNA reads as TGTGCCAGCAGCGAGCAGGGGGCGTCGGGAGGCTACACCTTC. The genes are TRBV27 and TRBJ1-2, with TRBD1 matching over 8 bases. CDR3 length: 14 amino acids. Looked up from germline, CDR1 is MNHEY and CDR2 is SMNVEV (reference sequence). V lost 6 bases and J lost 8; bases outside the gene matches: 11.

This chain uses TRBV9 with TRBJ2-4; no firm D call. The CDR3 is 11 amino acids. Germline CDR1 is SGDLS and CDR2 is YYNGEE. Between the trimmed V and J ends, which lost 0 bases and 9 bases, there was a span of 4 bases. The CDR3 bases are TGTGCCAGCAGCGTAGGGGGCATTCAGTACTTC. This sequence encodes CASSVGGIQYF.

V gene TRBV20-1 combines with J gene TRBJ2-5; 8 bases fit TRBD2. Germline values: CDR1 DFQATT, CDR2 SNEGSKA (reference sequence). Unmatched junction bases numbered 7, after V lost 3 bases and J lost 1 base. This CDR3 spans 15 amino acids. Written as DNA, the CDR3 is TGCAGTGCTAGCATGGGTAGCGGGATCCAAGAGACCCAGTACTTC. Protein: CSASMGSGIQETQYF.

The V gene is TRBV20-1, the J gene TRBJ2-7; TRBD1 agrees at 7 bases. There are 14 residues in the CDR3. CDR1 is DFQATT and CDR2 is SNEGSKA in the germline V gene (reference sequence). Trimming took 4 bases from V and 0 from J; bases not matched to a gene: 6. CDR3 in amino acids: CSAILWDSSYEQYF. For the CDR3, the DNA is TGCAGTGCTATACTATGGGACAGCTCCTACGAGCAGTACTTC.

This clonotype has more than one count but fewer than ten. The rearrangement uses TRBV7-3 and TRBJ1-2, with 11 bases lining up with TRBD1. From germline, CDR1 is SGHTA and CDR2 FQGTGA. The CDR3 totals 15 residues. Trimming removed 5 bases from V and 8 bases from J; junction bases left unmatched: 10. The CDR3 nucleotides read TGTGCCAGCAGCCCAACCGGACAGGGGGCGCAGGGCTACACCTTC. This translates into CASSPTGQGAQGYTF.

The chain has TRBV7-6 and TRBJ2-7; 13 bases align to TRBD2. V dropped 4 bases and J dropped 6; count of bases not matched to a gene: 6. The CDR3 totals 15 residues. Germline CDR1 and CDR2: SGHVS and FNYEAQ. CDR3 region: CASSSRTSGSGEQYF. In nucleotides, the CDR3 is TGTGCCAGCAGCTCCAGGACTAGCGGGAGCGGCGAGCAGTACTTC.

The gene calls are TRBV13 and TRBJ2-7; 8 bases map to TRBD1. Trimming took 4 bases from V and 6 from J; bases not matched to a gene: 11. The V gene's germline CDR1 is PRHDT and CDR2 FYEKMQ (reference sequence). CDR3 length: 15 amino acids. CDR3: CASSSGQGTISEQYF. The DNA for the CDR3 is TGTGCCAGCAGCTCAGGACAGGGTACTATCTCCGAGCAGTACTTC.

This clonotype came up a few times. CDR3: CASSENTGSQDSGANVLTF. CDR3 bases: TGTGCCAGCAGTGAAAATACCGGGAGTCAGGACTCTGGGGCCAACGTCCTGACTTTC. V gene TRBV6-1 combines with J gene TRBJ2-6, with TRBD2 as a possible D gene (6 bases). V shed 2 bases and J shed 0 bases, with 17 bases lying between them. The CDR3 covers 19 residues. The V gene's germline CDR1 is MNHNS and CDR2 SASEGT.

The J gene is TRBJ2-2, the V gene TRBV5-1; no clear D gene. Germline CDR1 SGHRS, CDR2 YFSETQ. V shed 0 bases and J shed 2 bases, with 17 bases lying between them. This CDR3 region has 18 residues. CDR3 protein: CASSLALTANQNTGELFF. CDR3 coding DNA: TGCGCCAGCAGCTTGGCTTTGACTGCTAACCAAAACACCGGGGAGCTGTTTTTT.